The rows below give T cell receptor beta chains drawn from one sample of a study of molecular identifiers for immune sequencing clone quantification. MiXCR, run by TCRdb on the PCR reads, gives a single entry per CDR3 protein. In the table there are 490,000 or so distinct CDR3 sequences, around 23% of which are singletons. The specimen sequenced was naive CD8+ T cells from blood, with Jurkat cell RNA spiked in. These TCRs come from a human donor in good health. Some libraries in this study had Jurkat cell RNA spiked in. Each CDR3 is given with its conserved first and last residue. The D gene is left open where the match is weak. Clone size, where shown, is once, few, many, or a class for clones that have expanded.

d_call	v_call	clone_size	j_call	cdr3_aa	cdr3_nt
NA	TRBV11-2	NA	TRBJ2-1	CASSLVGGPNEQFF	TGTGCCAGCAGCTTAGTGGGAGGACCAAATGAGCAGTTCTTC
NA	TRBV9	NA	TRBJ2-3	CASSVDKYTDTQYF	TGTGCCAGCAGCGTAGACAAGTACACAGATACGCAGTATTTT
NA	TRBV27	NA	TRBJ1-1	CASRSVDANTEAFF	TGTGCCTCCCGTTCGGTAGATGCGAACACTGAAGCTTTCTTT
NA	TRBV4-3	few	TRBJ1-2	CASSQGLRRLNYGYTF	TGCGCCAGCAGCCAAGGTCTTCGTAGACTTAACTATGGCTACACCTTC
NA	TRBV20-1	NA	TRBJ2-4	CSATQKLFDSRINIQYF	TGCAGTGCTACCCAAAAATTGTTTGACTCGAGGATAAACATTCAGTACTTC
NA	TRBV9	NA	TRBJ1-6	CASSVVGANNSPLHF	TGTGCCAGCAGCGTAGTGGGAGCGAATAATTCACCCCTCCACTTT
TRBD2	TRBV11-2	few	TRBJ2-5	CASSARTSSRETQYF	TGTGCCAGCAGCGCCCGGACTAGTAGTAGGGAGACCCAGTACTTC
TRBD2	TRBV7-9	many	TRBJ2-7	CASSSTSGRYEQYF	TGTGCCAGCAGCTCCACTAGCGGACGGTACGAGCAGTACTTC
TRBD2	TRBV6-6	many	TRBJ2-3	CASSSLSLAGTDTQYF	TGTGCCAGCAGTTCTCTTTCACTAGCGGGCACAGATACGCAGTATTTT
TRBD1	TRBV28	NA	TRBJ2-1	CASSATRGRNEQFF	TGTGCCAGCAGCGCTACCAGGGGGCGGAATGAGCAGTTCTTC
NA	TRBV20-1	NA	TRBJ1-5	CSARSWDTGENSNQPQHF	TGCAGTGCTAGATCATGGGACACTGGCGAAAATAGCAATCAGCCCCAGCATTTT
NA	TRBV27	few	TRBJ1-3	CASSGTSGNTIYF	TGTGCCAGCTCAGGGACAAGTGGAAACACCATATATTTT
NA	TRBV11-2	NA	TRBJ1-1	CASSLGEGEAFF	TGTGCCAGCAGCTTAGGCGAAGGTGAAGCTTTCTTT
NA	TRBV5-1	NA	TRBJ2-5	CANSDGLSQYF	TGCGCCAACAGCGACGGACTATCCCAGTACTTC
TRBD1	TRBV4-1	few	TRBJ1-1	CASSQEGGLMNTEAFF	TGCGCCAGCAGCCAAGAAGGGGGCCTCATGAACACTGAAGCTTTCTTT
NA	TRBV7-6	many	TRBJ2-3	CASSNRQALVDTQYF	TGTGCCAGCAGCAACCGACAGGCATTGGTGGATACGCAGTATTTT
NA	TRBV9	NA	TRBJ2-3	CASSVGQLEGGTDTQYF	TGTGCCAGCAGCGTAGGCCAACTCGAAGGCGGCACAGATACGCAGTATTTT
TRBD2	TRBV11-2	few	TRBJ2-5	CASSLGGSSGETQYF	TGTGCCAGCAGCCTGGGAGGGAGTAGTGGGGAGACCCAGTACTTC
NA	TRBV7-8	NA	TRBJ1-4	CASSLRPGEEKPFF	TGTGCCAGCAGCTTAAGGCCAGGCGAAGAAAAACCGTTTTTT
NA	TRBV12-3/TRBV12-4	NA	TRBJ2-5	CASSPDRVTETQYF	TGTGCCAGCAGCCCAGACCGGGTTACGGAGACCCAGTACTTC
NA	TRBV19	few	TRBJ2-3	CASSIAPDRTDTQYF	TGTGCCAGTAGTATCGCCCCAGACCGCACAGATACGCAGTATTTT
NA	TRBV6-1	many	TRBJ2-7	CASSEAGGAWYEQYF	TGTGCCAGCAGTGAAGCTGGAGGTGCCTGGTACGAGCAGTACTTC
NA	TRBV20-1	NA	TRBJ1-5	CSAREGRVALDQPQHF	TGCAGTGCCCGAGAGGGTAGGGTTGCCCTGGATCAGCCCCAGCATTTT
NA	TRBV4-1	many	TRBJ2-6	CASSQAGGANVLTF	TGCGCCAGCAGCCAAGCAGGGGGGGCCAACGTCCTGACTTTC
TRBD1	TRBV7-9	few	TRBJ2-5	CASSDLTTGEEETQYF	TGTGCCAGCAGCGACTTAACGACAGGGGAGGAAGAGACCCAGTACTTC
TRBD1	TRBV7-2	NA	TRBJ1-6	CASSLTPGQGFLDSPLHF	TGTGCCAGCAGCCTAACACCGGGACAGGGCTTTCTCGATTCACCCCTCCACTTT
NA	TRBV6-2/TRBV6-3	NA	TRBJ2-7	CASSTPLTGHEQYF	TGTGCCAGCAGTACACCCCTGACAGGCCACGAGCAGTACTTC
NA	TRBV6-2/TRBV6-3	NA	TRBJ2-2	CASSWTGLNTGEPFF	TGTGCCAGCAGTTGGACAGGACTAAACACCGGGGAGCCGTTTTTT
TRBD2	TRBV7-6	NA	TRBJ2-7	CASSLEASGISYEQCF	TGTGCCAGCAGCTTAGAAGCTAGCGGAATATCCTACGAGCAGTGCTTC
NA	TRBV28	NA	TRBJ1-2	CASSLGQLINYVYTF	TGTGCCAGCAGTTTAGGACAGTTAATCAACTATGTCTACACCTTC
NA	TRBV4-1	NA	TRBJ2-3	CASSHTRGADTQYF	TGCGCCAGCAGCCACACCAGGGGGGCAGATACGCAGTATTTT
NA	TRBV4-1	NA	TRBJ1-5	CASSQGPGAGYQPQHF	TGCGCCAGCAGCCAAGGTCCCGGGGCGGGATATCAGCCCCAGCATTTT
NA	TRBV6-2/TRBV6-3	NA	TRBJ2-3	CAGSYDRRTDTQYF	TGTGCCGGCAGTTACGATCGCCGCACAGATACGCAGTATTTT
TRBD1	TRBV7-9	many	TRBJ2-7	CASSARTGILYEQYF	TGTGCCAGCTCTGCAAGGACAGGGATTTTGTACGAGCAGTACTTC
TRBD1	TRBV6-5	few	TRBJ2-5	CASSYSVSDRGMETQYF	TGTGCCAGCAGTTACTCGGTCTCGGACAGGGGCATGGAGACCCAGTACTTC
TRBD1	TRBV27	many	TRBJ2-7	CASSSGQDYEQYF	TGTGCCAGCAGTTCGGGACAGGACTACGAGCAGTACTTC
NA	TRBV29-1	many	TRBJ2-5	CSARDTSQETQYF	TGCAGCGCCCGGGACACCTCCCAAGAGACCCAGTACTTC
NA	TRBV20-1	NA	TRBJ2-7	CSARDMAGSVYEQYF	TGCAGTGCTAGAGATATGGCCGGGAGTGTTTACGAGCAGTACTTC
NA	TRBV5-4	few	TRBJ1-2	CASSHTATATNYGYTF	TGTGCCAGCAGCCACACCGCGACAGCCACAAACTATGGCTACACCTTC
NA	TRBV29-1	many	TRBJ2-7	CSVRGGGSSYEQYF	TGCAGCGTTCGCGGGGGCGGCAGTTCCTACGAGCAGTACTTC
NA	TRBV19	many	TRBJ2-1	CASSLRPSSSYNEQFF	TGTGCCAGTAGTCTCAGGCCCTCGAGCTCCTACAATGAGCAGTTCTTC
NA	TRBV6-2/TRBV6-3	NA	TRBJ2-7	CASSYGRGLEQYF	TGTGCCAGCAGTTACGGCCGCGGGCTAGAGCAGTACTTC
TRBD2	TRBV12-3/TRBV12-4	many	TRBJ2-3	CASSFGGRTDTQYF	TGTGCCAGCAGTTTCGGGGGGAGGACAGATACGCAGTATTTT
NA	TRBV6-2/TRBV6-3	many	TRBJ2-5	CASSYTSTYQETQYF	TGTGCCAGCAGTTACACATCGACGTACCAAGAGACCCAGTACTTC